The next 27 T cell receptor beta chains were all read from a single sample in a study of T cell responses to AZD1222 COVID-19 vaccine. Data came from immunoSEQ multiplex PCR; TCRdb stores just in-frame clones and leaves some out. The sample records some 200,000 clones, over 80% being singletons. Here the sequenced sample was peripheral blood, taken on day 0 of AZD1222 vaccination. Receptors originate from an adult in good health.

The V and J genes are TRBV15 and TRBJ2-1; D uncertain. The CDR3 spans 14 residues. Per germline, CDR1 LNHNV and CDR2 YYDKDF (reference sequence). The V and J ends lost 5 bases and 7 bases respectively, with 15 bases between them. This CDR3 reads CATSPDTLRNEQFF. CDR3 nucleotide sequence: TGTGCCACCAGCCCTGATACTCTGCGGAATGAGCAGTTCTTC.

The chain joins TRBV5-1 to TRBJ2-5, with D possibly TRBD2 on 6 matching bases. The CDR3 consists of 13 residues. CDR1 and CDR2 (germline): SGHRS, YFSETQ. Trimming removed 6 bases at V and 4 bases at J, with 13 bases between. The chain's CDR3 is CASTNGGGETQYF. The CDR3 nucleotides read TGCGCCAGCACCAACGGGGGTGGAGAGACCCAGTACTTC.

CDR3 loop: CASSRVFGPTGELFF. The CDR3, as DNA: TGTGCCAGCAGCAGAGTCTTTGGGCCTACCGGGGAGCTGTTTTTT. The V call is TRBV7-9, the J call TRBJ2-2; D is undetermined. Germline assignment: CDR1 SEHNR and CDR2 FQNEAQ (reference sequence). With 5 bases removed from V and 5 bases from J, the gap between germline ends came to 15 bases. The CDR3 runs to 15 residues.

This chain connects TRBV15 to TRBJ1-1; D gene ambiguous. The CDR3 is 15 amino acids. V was clipped by 0 bases and J by 5 bases, with 13 bases between them. Germline V CDR1 and CDR2: LNHNV, YYDKDF (reference sequence). DNA of the CDR3: TGTGCCACCAGCAGAGATGGAGGGCGAGGGACTGAAGCTTTCTTT. Residues: CATSRDGGRGTEAFF. The full variable domain, with the rest looked up from reference TRBV15 and TRBJ1-1, is DAMVIQNPRYQVTQFGKPVTLSCSQTLNHNVMYWYQQKSSQAPKLLFHYYDKDFNNEADTPDNFQSRRPNTSFCFLDIRSPGLGDTAMYLCATSRDGGRGTEAFFGQGTRLTVV.

The V gene is TRBV6-2 or TRBV6-3, the J gene TRBJ1-4; D is undetermined. In germline, CDR1 is MNHEY, CDR2 SVGEGT. V was cut by 4 bases and J by 5 bases, with 8 bases left in between. There are 13 residues in the CDR3. Here the CDR3 reads CASSWVENEKLFF. The CDR3 DNA reads TGTGCCAGCAGTTGGGTGGAAAATGAAAAACTGTTTTTT.

This chain links TRBV28 with TRBJ2-3; 10 bases fit TRBD2. CDR3 length: 16 amino acids. Germline V gene lookup returns CDR1 MDHEN and CDR2 SYDVKM. The junction had 4 bases not matched to a gene; V was cut back by 4 bases and J by 0 bases. CDR3 nucleotides: TGTGCCAGCAGTTCTCTAGCGGGGGTTAGCACAGATACGCAGTATTTT. Its protein product is CASSSLAGVSTDTQYF.

J is TRBJ2-7 and V is TRBV5-1; TRBD2 matches 8 bases. This CDR3 spans 14 amino acids. The V gene end was trimmed by 0 bases and the J gene end by 4 bases; junction bases not matched to a gene: 3. Germline V CDR1 and CDR2: SGHRS, YFSETQ. The DNA for the CDR3 is TGCGCCAGCAGCTTGGGGGCGGGAGGTTACGAGCAGTACTTC. Protein sequence: CASSLGAGGYEQYF.

In this sample, this clone turned up once. The chain uses TRBV14 and TRBJ1-4; D uncertain. From germline, CDR1 is SGHDN and CDR2 FVKESK. The CDR3 totals 13 residues. V was cut by 3 bases and J by 4 bases, with 6 bases left in between. CDR3 amino acids: CASSQKNNEKLFF. The CDR3 DNA follows: TGTGCCAGCAGCCAGAAGAATAATGAAAAACTGTTTTTT.

CDR3 in DNA: TGTGCCAGCTCACCGGCCGGGACAGGGGGCTCTGGAAACACCATATATTTT. Translation: CASSPAGTGGSGNTIYF. The genes are TRBV18 and TRBJ1-3, with 11 bases lining up with TRBD1. Germline CDR1 KGHSH, CDR2 LQKENI. V shed 3 bases and J 0 bases; nucleotides not matched to a gene: 4. The CDR3 is 17 amino acids.

This clone showed up just once. The rearrangement uses TRBV18 and TRBJ2-1; 13 bases match TRBD2. Germline lookup yields CDR1 KGHSH and CDR2 LQKENI. This CDR3 is built from 17 residues. Trimming cost V 1 base and J 7 bases; bases outside gene matches: 7. The CDR3 DNA reads as TGTGCCAGCTCACCACTTAGGACTAGCGGGAGTGGGAATGAGCAGTTCTTC. Its translation: CASSPLRTSGSGNEQFF.

The chain carries TRBV3-1 (or the pseudogene TRBV3-2) and TRBJ2-7; no clear D gene. Trimming stripped 1 base from V and 2 bases from J, with 9 bases between. The CDR3 has 14 residues. From germline, CDR1 is LGHDT and CDR2 YNNKEL (reference sequence). The CDR3 sequence: CASSQGGNPYEQYV. For the CDR3, the DNA is TGTGCCAGCAGCCAAGGGGGTAACCCCTACGAGCAGTACGTC.

V is TRBV19 and J is TRBJ2-5, with D maybe TRBD2 (5 bases). The CDR3 has 14 residues. V was cut by 1 base and J by 7 bases, with 13 bases left in between. From germline, CDR1 is LNHDA and CDR2 SQIVND (reference sequence). CDR3 sequence: CASSIASPAGTQYF. The CDR3 DNA reads TGTGCCAGTAGTATAGCAAGTCCCGCGGGGACCCAGTACTTC.

This chain connects TRBV6-1 to TRBJ1-2, with D unresolved. The CDR3 is 13 residues long. The V gene lost 1 base and the J gene lost 7 bases, with 10 bases spanning the gap. CDR1 MNHNS and CDR2 SASEGT come from the germline V gene. This CDR3 is CASSEVGLGGYTF. As DNA, the CDR3 is TGTGCCAGCAGTGAAGTGGGGTTAGGTGGCTACACCTTC.

This clone was counted a single time. The V call is TRBV19, the J call TRBJ2-5; D is possibly TRBD1 or TRBD2 (6 bases each). Trimming removed 4 bases from V and 5 bases from J, with 14 bases in between. The germline CDR1 and CDR2 sequences are LNHDA and SQIVND (reference sequence). The CDR3 extends over 14 amino acids. The DNA of the CDR3 is TGTGCCAGTAGTACAGGGGAGGAGGTGGAGACCCAGTACTTC. Translating it yields CASSTGEEVETQYF.

The V call is TRBV27, the J call TRBJ1-2; TRBD1 matches 7 bases. The CDR3 contains 14 residues. Germline CDR1 MNHEY, CDR2 SMNVEV (reference sequence). V dropped 0 bases and J dropped 2; count of bases not matched to a gene: 0. The CDR3 region is CASSLSTGNYGYTF. CDR3 sequence (DNA): TGTGCCAGCAGTTTATCGACAGGGAACTATGGCTACACCTTC.

V and J are TRBV2 and TRBJ1-5; 9 bases are a match to TRBD1. J was trimmed by 2 bases and V by 5 bases; bases with no gene match: 4. CDR1 and CDR2 from the germline V gene are SNHLY and FYNNEI. The CDR3 is 15 amino acids. The DNA of the CDR3 is TGTGCCAGCAGTTTACAGGGGGCCGGCAATCAGCCCCAGCATTTT. Its translation is CASSLQGAGNQPQHF.

The genes are TRBV27 and TRBJ2-1; TRBD2 matches at 8 bases. The V gene end was trimmed by 6 bases and the J gene end by 0 bases; junction bases not matched to a gene: 4. This CDR3 spans 15 amino acids. The germline gives CDR1 MNHEY, CDR2 SMNVEV (reference sequence). CDR3 loop: CASRLAVSSYNEQFF. As DNA, the CDR3 is TGTGCCAGCAGACTAGCGGTTAGCTCCTACAATGAGCAGTTCTTC.

The genes are TRBV5-1 and TRBJ1-2; the D gene is possibly TRBD1 (5 bases). CDR1 is SGHRS and CDR2 is YFSETQ in the germline V gene. The CDR3 runs to 14 residues. The V end lost 4 bases, the J end lost 4 bases, and 14 bases lay between the germline ends. The DNA for the CDR3 is TGCGCCAGCAGCCCCGGCGGCGGGGGCTATGGCTACACCTTC. Protein sequence: CASSPGGGGYGYTF.

J is TRBJ1-5 and V is TRBV3-1 (or the pseudogene TRBV3-2), with D unclear. The CDR3 is made up of 12 amino acids. Trimming left V 5 bases short and J 4 bases short, with 6 bases between. Germline lookup yields CDR1 LGHDT and CDR2 YNNKEL (reference sequence). This CDR3 is CASSNMNQPQHF. DNA for the CDR3: TGTGCCAGCAGCAACATGAATCAGCCCCAGCATTTT.

The genes are TRBV28 and TRBJ1-2; a possible D gene is TRBD1 (5 bases). Germline lookup yields CDR1 MDHEN and CDR2 SYDVKM. Trimming took 5 bases from V and 7 from J, leaving 17 bases between them. This CDR3 region has 14 residues. The CDR3 nucleotides are TGTGCCAGCAGTCCGATGACAGCCCTCTCTGGCTACACCTTC. Its translation: CASSPMTALSGYTF.

This chain uses TRBV6-6 with TRBJ2-1, with 9 bases identical to TRBD2. Germline trimming cut 8 bases from V and 4 bases from J; bases unmatched to any gene: 9. The CDR3 totals 15 residues. Germline values: CDR1 MNHNY, CDR2 SVGAGI (reference sequence). DNA for the CDR3: TGTGCCAGCGCTCCAGCGGGGGGCCGTTACAATGAGCAGTTCTTC. Residues: CASAPAGGRYNEQFF.

The genes are TRBV18 and TRBJ1-4; D is undetermined. Germline assignment: CDR1 KGHSH and CDR2 LQKENI. The length of the CDR3 is 14 residues. Deletions cut 0 bases from V and 8 bases from J, with 10 bases between. The CDR3 DNA reads TGTGCCAGCTCACCACCTGGGGTTAGGGAAAAACTGTTTTTT. Protein product: CASSPPGVREKLFF.

The rearrangement joins TRBV5-1 to TRBJ1-3, with 7 bases aligning to TRBD1. Germline V gene lookup returns CDR1 SGHRS and CDR2 YFSETQ. J was trimmed by 0 bases and V by 4 bases; bases with no gene match: 10. The CDR3 length is 17 residues. In DNA, the CDR3 is TGCGCCAGCAGCCGCGACAGGGAACGTCCCTCTGGAAACACCATATATTTT. Translation: CASSRDRERPSGNTIYF.

This clone is a singleton in its sample. V is TRBV10-2 and J is TRBJ1-1, with TRBD1 matching 8 bases. Germline CDR1 WSHSY, CDR2 SAAADI. With 7 bases clipped from V and 3 bases from J, the junction kept 10 bases outside the gene matches. The CDR3 extends over 15 amino acids. CDR3 DNA sequence: TGCGCCAGCATTTCGCAGGGGGCGCGGGACACTGAAGCTTTCTTT. Its protein product is CASISQGARDTEAFF.

The CDR3 region has the DNA TGTGCCAGCAGTCCCGAGGCAGGGGATAAAAATCAGCCCCAGCATTTT. Its protein product is CASSPEAGDKNQPQHF. The V gene is TRBV25-1, the J gene TRBJ1-5; D perhaps matches TRBD1 (6 bases). Germline lookup yields CDR1 MGHDK and CDR2 SYGVNS. Trimming took 5 bases from V and 4 from J, leaving 18 bases between them. CDR3 length: 16 residues.

The chain has TRBV4-3 and TRBJ1-1; D gene uncertain. The germline V gene has CDR1 LGHNA and CDR2 YSLEER. The V end lost 1 base, the J end lost 1 base, and 7 bases lay between the germline ends. This CDR3 region has 14 residues. The CDR3 nucleotides are TGCGCCAGCAGCCAAGGGGGATGGAACACTGAAGCTTTCTTT. Its translation: CASSQGGWNTEAFF.

The J gene is TRBJ1-2, the V gene TRBV5-6; D ambiguous. Germline V gene lookup returns CDR1 SGHDT and CDR2 YYEEEE. This CDR3 comprises 15 residues. V was clipped by 0 bases and J by 4 bases, with 13 bases between them. CDR3 amino acids: CASSLGRLSGYGYTF. The CDR3 region has the DNA TGTGCCAGCAGCTTGGGCAGGCTCTCGGGCTATGGCTACACCTTC.